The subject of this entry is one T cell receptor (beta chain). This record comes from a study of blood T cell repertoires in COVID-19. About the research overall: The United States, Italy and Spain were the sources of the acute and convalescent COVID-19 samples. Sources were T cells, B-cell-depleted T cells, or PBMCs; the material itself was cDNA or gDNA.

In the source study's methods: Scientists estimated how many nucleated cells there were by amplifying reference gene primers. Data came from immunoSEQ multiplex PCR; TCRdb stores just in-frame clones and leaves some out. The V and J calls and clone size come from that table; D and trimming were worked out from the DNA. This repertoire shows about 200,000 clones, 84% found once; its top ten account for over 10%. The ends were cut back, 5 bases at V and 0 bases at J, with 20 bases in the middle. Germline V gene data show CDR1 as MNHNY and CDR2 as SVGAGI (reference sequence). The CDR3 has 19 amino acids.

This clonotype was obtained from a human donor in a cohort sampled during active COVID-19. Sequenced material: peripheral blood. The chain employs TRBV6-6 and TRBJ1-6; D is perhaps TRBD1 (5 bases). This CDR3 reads CASSPRGTGLSSYNSPLHF. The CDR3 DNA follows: TGTGCCAGCAGTCCCCGCGGGACGGGACTAAGCTCCTATAATTCACCCCTCCACTTT.